These 17 T cell receptor beta chains originate from one sample sequenced in a study. The protocol was immunoSEQ multiplex PCR, while the TCRdb copy is restricted to in-frame clones and leaves out a portion. The top ten clones hold roughly 4.5% of a sample with some 68,000 clones, just under 95% of them seen once. The sequencing sample was made of PBMCs. The receptors were gathered from a man aged 35-49 years with rheumatoid arthritis.

On this clone itself: The same CDR3 can be traced to other DNA sequences in this sample. The chain joins TRBV10-1 to TRBJ1-1, with D uncertain. The germline CDR1 and CDR2 sequences are WNHNN and SYGVQD (reference sequence). Trimming shortened V by 4 bases and J by 1 base, and 7 bases separated the two germline ends. CDR3 length equals 13 residues. CDR3 residues: CASSVGWNTEAFF. DNA for the CDR3: TGCGCCAGCAGTGTGGGGTGGAACACTGAAGCTTTCTTT.

The J gene is TRBJ1-5, the V gene TRBV4-2; D remains ambiguous. Germline V lookup: CDR1 LGHNA, CDR2 YNFKEQ. The CDR3 has 16 amino acids. Between the trimmed V and J ends, which lost 0 bases and 7 bases, there was a span of 16 bases. In DNA, the CDR3 is TGTGCCAGCAGCCAAGAGCTGGCAGTACCCAGACAGCCCCAGCATTTT. This encodes CASSQELAVPRQPQHF.

The chain joins TRBV7-9 to TRBJ1-2; D is possibly TRBD1 (6 bases). CDR3 length: 14 amino acids. Trimming stripped 5 bases from V and 4 bases from J, with 14 bases between. Germline CDR1 and CDR2: SEHNR and FQNEAQ (reference sequence). The CDR3 DNA is TGTGCCAGCAGCGTGGTTGGGGGCGCCTATGGCTACACCTTC. Amino acid sequence: CASSVVGGAYGYTF.

CDR3 region: CASSSGREQYF. The CDR3 region has the DNA TGTGCCAGCAGCTCCGGCCGTGAGCAGTACTTC. The chain carries TRBV11-3 and TRBJ2-7; D gene ambiguous. This CDR3 comprises 11 residues. V gave up 4 bases and J gave up 7 bases, with 8 bases separating them. Germline V lookup: CDR1 SGHNT, CDR2 YENEEA.

The chain couples TRBV10-3 to TRBJ2-7; 10 nucleotides align to TRBD1. The CDR3 spans 17 residues. V lost 4 bases and J lost 0; bases outside the gene matches: 9. Germline V gene lookup returns CDR1 ENHRY and CDR2 SYGVKD. CDR3 residues: CAISALTGGTSSYEQYF. The DNA of the CDR3 is TGTGCCATCAGTGCTCTGACAGGGGGCACCAGCTCCTACGAGCAGTACTTC.

The chain carries TRBV5-1 and TRBJ2-3, with 7 bases identical to TRBD2. The CDR3 spans 18 residues. CDR1 and CDR2 from the germline V gene are SGHRS and YFSETQ. V trimming: 0 bases; J trimming: 3 bases; junction bases outside the gene matches: 13. The CDR3 DNA reads TGCGCCAGCAGCTTGGCAGTTTTGGGCGGGGGAACGACAGATACGCAGTATTTT. It yields the protein CASSLAVLGGGTTDTQYF.

V gene TRBV5-1 combines with J gene TRBJ2-3, with 8 bases identical to TRBD2. After removal of 2 bases from V and 5 bases from J, the junction contained 1 base not matched to a gene. Germline CDR1 SGHRS, CDR2 YFSETQ. CDR3 length: 13 amino acids. In DNA form, the CDR3 reads TGCGCCAGCAGCTTAAGCGGGAGAGATACGCAGTATTTT. Protein: CASSLSGRDTQYF.

The chain couples TRBV7-8 to TRBJ2-7; 7 nucleotides agree with TRBD1. CDR1 SGHVS and CDR2 FQNEAQ come from the germline V gene. The CDR3 consists of 14 residues. J lost 3 bases, V lost 4 bases, and 6 bases had no gene match. The CDR3 DNA reads as TGTGCCAGCAGCTCGACTCGGACAGGCTACGAGCAGTACTTC. Its translation: CASSSTRTGYEQYF. Full variable domain (remainder filled in from reference TRBV7-8 and TRBJ2-7): GAGVSQSPRYKVAKRGQDVALRCDPISGHVSLFWYQQALGQGPEFLTYFQNEAQLDKSGLPSDRFFAERPEGSVSTLKIQRTQQEDSAVYLCASSSTRTGYEQYFGPGTRLTVT.

The chain has TRBV4-3 and TRBJ2-7, with D possibly matching TRBD1 (6 bases). The germline CDR1 and CDR2 sequences are LGHNA and YSLEER. V lost 1 base to trimming and J lost 3 bases, with 16 bases between them. CDR3 length equals 16 residues. The CDR3 reads CASSQGDKEYYYEQYF. CDR3 bases: TGCGCCAGCAGCCAAGGGGACAAGGAATACTACTACGAGCAGTACTTC.

Only a few counts were recorded for this clone. The V gene is TRBV12-3 or TRBV12-4, the J gene TRBJ1-6, with D hard to call. The CDR3 extends over 12 amino acids. V shed 6 bases and J shed 13 bases, with 13 bases lying between them. CDR3: CASRDGLEPLHF. CDR3 sequence (DNA): TGTGCCAGCAGGGACGGGCTGGAGCCCCTCCACTTT.

J is TRBJ1-3 and V is TRBV28; the D is unclear. V lost 4 bases and J 0 bases, leaving 13 bases between the germline ends. CDR3 size: 16 residues. Germline-derived CDR1 and CDR2 are MDHEN and SYDVKM. CDR3 nucleotide sequence: TGTGCCAGCAGTTACCGACACTCCACCTCTGGAAACACCATATATTTT. It yields the protein CASSYRHSTSGNTIYF.

This rearrangement joins TRBV5-1 to TRBJ2-1; 13 bases are shared with TRBD2. V dropped 2 bases and J dropped 7; count of bases not matched to a gene: 3. CDR1 and CDR2 (germline): SGHRS, YFSETQ. The CDR3 runs to 15 residues. CDR3 sequence reads: CASSLGLAGVNEQFF. The CDR3 DNA follows: TGCGCCAGCAGCTTAGGACTAGCGGGAGTTAATGAGCAGTTCTTC.

This sequence joins TRBV9 and TRBJ2-7, with D unresolved. V lost 0 bases to trimming and J lost 1 base, with 8 bases between them. Germline values: CDR1 SGDLS, CDR2 YYNGEE. The CDR3 has 14 amino acids. The CDR3 coding sequence is TGTGCCAGCAGCGTAGAAGGCTGGTCCTACGAGCAGTACTTC. Its translation: CASSVEGWSYEQYF.

This sequence joins TRBV30 and TRBJ2-2; 10 bases line up with TRBD1. Germline values: CDR1 GTSNPN, CDR2 SVGIG (reference sequence). This CDR3 region has 14 residues. Trimming took 4 bases from V and 7 from J; bases not matched to a gene: 6. CDR3 amino acids: CAWKGDRGYGELFF. In DNA form, the CDR3 reads TGTGCCTGGAAGGGGGACAGGGGATACGGGGAGCTGTTTTTT.

The chain joins TRBV5-4 to TRBJ1-6; the match to TRBD1 covers 9 bases. V shed 2 bases and J 10 bases; nucleotides not matched to a gene: 10. The CDR3 totals 16 residues. CDR1 and CDR2 from the germline V gene are SGHNT and YYREEE (reference sequence). The CDR3 here is CASSFAGDRVGSPLHF. For the CDR3, the DNA is TGTGCCAGCAGCTTTGCCGGGGACAGGGTAGGATCACCCCTCCACTTT. The variable domain in full, with the rest retrieved from reference TRBV5-4 and TRBJ1-6, is ETGVTQSPTHLIKTRGQQVTLRCSSQSGHNTVSWYQQALGQGPQFIFQYYREEENGRGNFPPRFSGLQFPNYSSELNVNALELDDSALYLCASSFAGDRVGSPLHFGNGTRLTVT.

In its sample, this clone was seen a few times. The chain uses TRBV27 and TRBJ1-1; 9 nucleotides match TRBD1. Germline CDR1 reads MNHEY; CDR2 reads SMNVEV (reference sequence). CDR3 length: 15 residues. With V trimmed by 5 bases and J by 5 bases, 9 bases remained unmatched. CDR3 amino acids: CASSLSGTGHTEAFF. The CDR3 DNA follows: TGTGCCAGCAGTCTCTCCGGGACAGGGCATACTGAAGCTTTCTTT.

The chain links TRBV14 to TRBJ1-5; D remains unclear. This CDR3 is 13 amino acids long. Germline assignment: CDR1 SGHDN and CDR2 FVKESK. V lost 0 bases, J lost 6 bases, and 6 bases lay in between. DNA for the CDR3: TGTGCCAGCAGCCAAGAGGGCCGTCAGCCCCAGCATTTT. Its translation is CASSQEGRQPQHF.